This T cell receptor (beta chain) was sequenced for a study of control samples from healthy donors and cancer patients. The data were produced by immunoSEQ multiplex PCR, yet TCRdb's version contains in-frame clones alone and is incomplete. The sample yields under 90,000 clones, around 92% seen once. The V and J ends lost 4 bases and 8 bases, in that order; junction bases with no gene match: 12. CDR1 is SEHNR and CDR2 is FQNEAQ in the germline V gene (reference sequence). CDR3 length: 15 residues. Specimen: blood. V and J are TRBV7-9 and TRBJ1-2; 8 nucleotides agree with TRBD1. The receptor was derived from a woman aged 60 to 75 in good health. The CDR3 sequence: CASSSSYRGMRGYTF. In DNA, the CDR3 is TGTGCCAGCAGCTCCTCGTACAGGGGGATGAGGGGCTACACCTTC.